This is a list of T cell receptor beta chains from one sample in a study of OX40 agonist ivuxolimab in advanced cancers. TCRdb's copy holds only in-frame clones and misses some; the assay was immunoSEQ multiplex PCR. The sample has tens of thousands of clones; about 86% are singletons. Sequencing was performed on CD4+ or CD8+ T cells sorted from blood, taken in a trial of the OX40 agonist ivuxolimab. Receptors were obtained from an adult with an advanced solid tumor such as melanoma, head and neck, liver or kidney cancer. Both conserved end residues are part of each CDR3. The D gene is left open where the match is weak. Clone size is not always given. Where it is, it says once, few, many or a class for expanded clones.

j_gene	v_gene	abundance	d_gene	CDR3aa	CDR3nt
TRBJ2-2	TRBV27	once	TRBD2	CASSGTSGGAQNTGELFF	TGTGCCAGCAGTGGGACTAGCGGGGGGGCCCAGAACACCGGGGAGCTGTTTTTT
TRBJ2-1	TRBV18	-	-	CASSPDWYNEQFF	TGTGCCAGCTCACCTGACTGGTACAATGAGCAGTTCTTC
TRBJ2-7	TRBV4-3	-	TRBD2	CASSYASGSVYEQYF	TGCGCCAGCAGCTATGCTAGCGGGTCGGTGTACGAGCAGTACTTC
TRBJ1-2	TRBV19	-	-	CASSIGSRAYGYTF	TGTGCCAGTAGTATAGGGAGTCGGGCCTATGGCTACACCTTC
TRBJ2-7	TRBV7-9	-	-	CASSQDRTSYEQYF	TGTGCCAGCAGCCAAGACAGAACCTCCTACGAGCAGTACTTC
TRBJ1-2	TRBV7-9	once	-	CASSLGPDNYTF	TGTGCCAGCAGCTTAGGGCCAGATAACTACACCTTC
TRBJ2-1	TRBV10-2	-	-	CASRVDQVVEQFF	TGCGCCAGCAGGGTCGACCAGGTAGTTGAGCAGTTCTTC
TRBJ2-3	TRBV1	-	-	CTSSLRDPETDTQYF	TGCACCAGCAGCCTCCGGGACCCCGAAACAGATACGCAGTATTTT
TRBJ1-1	TRBV2	-	-	CATPRVGTEAFF	TGTGCCACCCCACGGGTAGGGACTGAAGCTTTCTTT
TRBJ2-7	TRBV28	few	-	CASSLGDSQGYEQYF	TGTGCCAGCAGTTTGGGGGATAGCCAAGGCTACGAGCAGTACTTC
TRBJ2-1	TRBV2	-	-	CASSDEGGPTLGMFF	TGTGCCAGCAGTGACGAGGGGGGGCCAACTTTGGGGATGTTCTTC
TRBJ1-2	TRBV4-3	-	-	CASSQDRQGVGYTF	TGCGCCAGCAGCCAAGATCGCCAGGGCGTTGGCTACACCTTC
TRBJ2-5	TRBV19	-	-	CASSSVSGETQYF	TGTGCCAGTAGTTCTGTCTCGGGGGAGACCCAGTACTTC
TRBJ1-1	TRBV6-5	-	-	CASSYTDSLNTEAFF	TGTGCCAGCAGTTACACGGACAGTTTGAACACTGAAGCTTTCTTT
TRBJ1-1	TRBV11-1	-	-	CASSSEGGLNTEAFF	TGTGCCAGCAGCTCCGAGGGGGGGTTGAACACTGAAGCTTTCTTT
TRBJ2-3	TRBV28	-	TRBD2	CASSEYRITGLAGPDTQYF	TGTGCCAGCAGCGAATACCGGATCACGGGACTAGCGGGGCCAGATACGCAGTATTTT
TRBJ1-5	TRBV7-2	-	TRBD1	CASSFRQGWVDQPQHF	TGTGCCAGCAGCTTCCGACAGGGGTGGGTGGATCAGCCCCAGCATTTT
TRBJ1-6	TRBV27	-	-	CASKGALNSPLHF	TGTGCCAGCAAAGGGGCATTAAATTCACCCCTCCACTTT
TRBJ1-4	TRBV15	-	-	CATSRTGDTNEKLFF	TGTGCCACCAGCAGGACGGGGGACACTAATGAAAAACTGTTTTTT
TRBJ2-3	TRBV9	-	-	CASRQGTKSTDTQYF	TGTGCCAGCAGACAAGGGACCAAGAGCACAGATACGCAGTATTTT
TRBJ1-1	TRBV4-1	-	TRBD1	CASSHPRQGDTEAFF	TGCGCCAGCAGCCACCCCCGACAGGGGGACACTGAAGCTTTCTTT
TRBJ2-7	TRBV4-1	-	-	CASSQEGRGIYEQYF	TGCGCCAGCAGCCAAGAGGGACGGGGGATCTACGAGCAGTACTTC
TRBJ2-2	TRBV6-4	once	-	CASPRGEILTDTGELFF	TGTGCCAGTCCTCGCGGGGAAATTCTCACCGACACCGGGGAGCTGTTTTTT
TRBJ1-5	TRBV4-1	-	TRBD1	CASSQWGTGVSNQPQHF	TGCGCCAGCAGCCAGTGGGGGACAGGCGTTAGCAATCAGCCCCAGCATTTT
TRBJ2-3	TRBV13	-	TRBD1	CASSLRDRGFTDTQYF	TGTGCCAGCAGCCTACGGGACAGAGGCTTCACAGATACGCAGTATTTT
TRBJ2-5	TRBV6-5	-	-	CASSYSTGETQYF	TGTGCCAGCAGTTACTCGACCGGGGAGACCCAGTACTTC
TRBJ2-2	TRBV7-3	once	-	CASSLNPRYDFPGELFF	TGTGCCAGCAGCTTAAATCCGAGATACGACTTCCCCGGGGAGCTGTTTTTT
TRBJ2-1	TRBV7-8	few	-	CASSLGFTGSNNEQFF	TGTGCCAGCAGCTTAGGTTTCACGGGTTCCAACAATGAGCAGTTCTTC
TRBJ1-2	TRBV28	-	-	CASSTSDHYGYTF	TGTGCCAGCAGTACCAGTGACCACTATGGCTACACCTTC
TRBJ2-3	TRBV11-2	few	TRBD2	CASTTNLAGGTDTQYF	TGTGCCAGCACCACTAATTTAGCGGGCGGCACAGATACGCAGTATTTT
TRBJ2-5	TRBV7-6	-	-	CASSLVYLGETQYF	TGTGCCAGCAGCTTAGTTTATTTGGGAGAGACCCAGTACTTC
TRBJ1-2	TRBV28	few	-	CASMAGINYGYTF	TGTGCCAGCATGGCGGGAATTAACTATGGCTACACCTTC